This TCR beta chain came from a study of beta chain features in type 1 diabetes. Expressed TCRB transcripts were sequenced, since all the RNA that had been isolated was reverse transcribed. This table comes from immunoSEQ multiplex PCR, and its TCRdb copy is limited to in-frame clones, with some not included. The sample lists a few hundred thousand clones; 14% were seen once. The table lists this clone with a few counts. V was clipped by 0 bases and J by 1 base, with 9 bases between them. The CDR3 is 15 residues long. CDR1 is ENHRY, CDR2 SYGVKD, per germline. This TCR derives from a man aged 30-40 years in good health. The rearrangement uses TRBV10-3 and TRBJ2-5, with D possibly TRBD2 on 5 matching bases. Sequencing was done on a sample of naive CD4+ T cells from blood. The CDR3 DNA sequence: TGTGCCATCAGTGAGTCGAAGAGCGGCCAAGAGACCCAGTACTTC. Residues: CAISESKSGQETQYF.